This entry lists 27 T cell receptor beta chains sequenced from one sample in a study of post-analysis software for immune sequencing data (dated by TCRdb to the mid-2010s). Overall results and qualifications from the work: About five TRBV segments, including TRBV5-6, TRBV5-1 and TRBV20-1, were significantly more frequent in patients than controls.

The library was built by means of PCR. The sequencing machine was an Illumina HiSeq 2500. Unique molecular identifiers were incorporated into TCR beta cDNA libraries to reduce PCR and sequencing biases. TCRdb reanalyzed the raw reads on its own, using fastp at Q25 for trimming and MiXCR for clone calling, and kept in-frame beta chains. Entries that share a CDR3 protein sequence are merged under the most common genes and DNA. The sample table lists about 570,000 distinct CDR3 sequences, under 40% of them with a count of one. Less than 6% of the sample rests with the top ten. What these receptors recognize is not known. The sequenced material came from blood. The source of these receptors is a girl between 2 and 17 years old with multiple sclerosis.

Concerning this clonotype: A much larger clone lies a single base off, so this may be a read error. The chain combines TRBV4-2 with TRBJ2-1; no reliable D call. Germline V CDR1 and CDR2: LGHNA, YNFKEQ. The length of the CDR3 is 13 residues. For the CDR3, the DNA is TGTGCCAGCAGCCTGGCAACCTACAATGGGCAGTTCTTC. Translating it yields CASSLATYNGQFF.

The J gene is TRBJ1-2, the V gene TRBV27, with D uncertain. CDR1 is MNHEY and CDR2 is SMNVEV in the germline V gene (reference sequence). The V gene lost 4 bases and the J gene lost 7 bases, with 16 bases spanning the gap. The CDR3 length is 14 residues. In DNA, the CDR3 is TGTGCCAGCAGTTCTGACGTAAAGGGTTTTGGCTACACCTTC. This translates into CASSSDVKGFGYTF.

The genes are TRBV14 and TRBJ2-6; tentative D call: TRBD2 (5 bases). Germline CDR1 SGHDN, CDR2 FVKESK. The CDR3 runs to 15 residues. The V end was cut by 3 bases, the J end by 2 bases, with 8 bases between. The CDR3, as DNA: TGTGCCAGCAGCCACCTCGGGGCTGGGGCCAACGTCCTGACTTTC. Its protein product is CASSHLGAGANVLTF.

This clonotype was seen only a few times. The V gene is TRBV3-1, the J gene TRBJ1-5; D gene ambiguous. Germline CDR1 and CDR2: LGHDT and YNNKEL (reference sequence). This CDR3 is 13 amino acids long. The V gene lost 4 bases and the J gene lost 1 base, with 5 bases spanning the gap. In nucleotides, the CDR3 is TGTGCCAGCAGCCGTGAAAGCAATCAGCCCCAGCATTTT. Its protein product is CASSRESNQPQHF.

The chain joins TRBV19 to TRBJ2-4, with D possibly matching TRBD1 (5 bases). Germline V gene sequence: CDR1 LNHDA, CDR2 SQIVND (reference sequence). Trimming took off 1 base at V and 0 bases at J, with 10 bases between the two ends. This CDR3 has 16 residues. The CDR3 DNA is TGTGCCAGTAGTATAGTGACAGTATTAGCCAAAAACATTCAGTACTTC. As protein: CASSIVTVLAKNIQYF.

This clonotype turned up a few times. The V gene is TRBV29-1, the J gene TRBJ2-5; possibly TRBD1 or TRBD2 for D (5 bases each). This CDR3 is built from 13 residues. Trimming removed 8 bases at V and 5 bases at J, with 18 bases between. Germline values: CDR1 SQVTM, CDR2 ANQGSEA. This CDR3 is CSTRGRGGETQYF. The CDR3 DNA follows: TGCAGCACCCGAGGAAGGGGCGGGGAGACCCAGTACTTC.

The chain employs TRBV7-8 and TRBJ2-1; a possible D gene is TRBD2 (5 bases). Trimming removed 0 bases at V and 6 bases at J, with 9 bases between. The CDR3 is made up of 14 amino acids. CDR1 and CDR2 (germline): SGHVS, FQNEAQ. The CDR3 region has the DNA TGTGCCAGCAGCTTAGCCTCCGAGGGCAATGAGCAGTTCTTC. Translation gives CASSLASEGNEQFF.

The rearrangement uses TRBV13 and TRBJ1-1; 8 bases are a match to TRBD1. The CDR3 contains 15 residues. V trimming: 5 bases; J trimming: 0 bases; junction bases outside the gene matches: 5. Germline-derived CDR1 and CDR2 are PRHDT and FYEKMQ (reference sequence). CDR3 in amino acids: CASSIRGRVNTEAFF. CDR3 nucleotide sequence: TGTGCCAGCAGCATCAGGGGGCGCGTGAACACTGAAGCTTTCTTT.

On this clonotype: The junction departs from the called germline gene at one end, perhaps through a read error. This rearrangement joins TRBV12-3 or TRBV12-4 to TRBJ2-7; the D is unclear. CDR3 length: 15 amino acids. The CDR3 DNA sequence: TGTACCAGCAGTTTAGCCAGCGCGGCCACCTACGAGCAGTACTTC. Protein sequence: CTSSLASAATYEQYF.

In regard to this clonotype: The missing conserved phenylalanine or tryptophan at the end of this CDR3 makes a read error likely. This rearrangement joins TRBV5-1 to TRBJ2-5; 7 positions agree with TRBD2. This CDR3 spans 14 amino acids. The germline V gene has CDR1 SGHRS and CDR2 YFSETQ. Trimming cost V 0 bases and J 4 bases; bases outside gene matches: 3. The CDR3 nucleotides read TGCGCCAGCAGCTTGGATGCGGGGGTAGAGACCCAGTACTGC. It specifies CASSLDAGVETQYC.

In its sample, this clonotype was seen a few times. The chain is built from TRBV6-5 and TRBJ2-2; TRBD2 matches at 8 bases. V dropped 4 bases and J dropped 4; count of bases not matched to a gene: 17. CDR1 and CDR2 (germline): MNHEY, SVGAGI. The CDR3 is made up of 19 amino acids. The CDR3 loop reads CASSSVAPGGAGGTGELFF. The CDR3 DNA reads TGTGCCAGCAGTTCAGTGGCACCGGGGGGGGCCGGGGGCACCGGGGAGCTGTTTTTT.

The V gene is TRBV3-1, the J gene TRBJ1-4, with 7 bases that match TRBD1. The length of the CDR3 is 15 residues. V dropped 5 bases and J dropped 7; count of bases not matched to a gene: 10. The germline V gene has CDR1 LGHDT and CDR2 YNNKEL (reference sequence). Written as DNA, the CDR3 is TGTGCCAGCAGCTACAGACAGGGTGGGGGTGAAAAACTGTTTTTT. This encodes CASSYRQGGGEKLFF.

In DNA form, the CDR3 reads TGCAGCGTTATTGCGGGACAGGTTAACACTGAAGCTTTCTTT. The encoded protein is CSVIAGQVNTEAFF. The V call is TRBV29-1, the J call TRBJ1-1; the match to TRBD1 covers 8 bases. Germline V gene sequence: CDR1 SQVTM, CDR2 ANQGSEA. With 5 bases clipped from V and 2 bases from J, the junction kept 7 bases outside the gene matches. The CDR3 consists of 14 residues.

The rearrangement joins TRBV4-2 to TRBJ1-5; maybe TRBD1 (6 bases). V was cut by 5 bases and J by 0 bases, with 11 bases left in between. Germline V gene data show CDR1 as LGHNA and CDR2 as YNFKEQ. The CDR3 has 15 amino acids. CDR3 sequence reads: CASSGQTSSNQPQHF. The CDR3 nucleotides are TGTGCCAGCAGCGGACAGACCTCTAGCAATCAGCCCCAGCATTTT.

Note on this clonotype: A read error may produce the germline difference seen at one junction end. V and J are TRBV27 and TRBJ1-2; D is perhaps TRBD1 (5 bases). CDR3 length equals 13 residues. The germline V gene has CDR1 MNHEY and CDR2 SMNVEV (reference sequence). This CDR3 is CASSFRENYSYTF. In nucleotides, the CDR3 is TGTGCCAGCAGTTTCAGGGAGAACTATAGCTACACCTTC.

This sequence joins TRBV20-1 and TRBJ2-7; D is unresolved. Trimming took 1 base from V and 7 from J, leaving 11 bases between them. In germline, CDR1 is DFQATT, CDR2 SNEGSKA (reference sequence). The CDR3 covers 12 residues. The CDR3: CSARGGPTEQYF. The CDR3, as DNA: TGCAGTGCTAGAGGCGGACCTACTGAGCAGTACTTC.

The chain joins TRBV3-1 to TRBJ1-2; D gene uncertain. V lost 0 bases and J 4 bases, leaving 9 bases between the germline ends. This CDR3 has 14 residues. Germline CDR1 reads LGHDT; CDR2 reads YNNKEL (reference sequence). DNA for the CDR3: TGTGCCAGCAGCCAAGACGGGGTTAGCTATGGCTACACCTTC. Residues: CASSQDGVSYGYTF.

The J gene is TRBJ2-5, the V gene TRBV3-1, with D uncertain. TRBJ2-7 matches the DNA end more closely, so the J call is doubtful. Germline loops: CDR1 LGHDT, CDR2 YNNKEL (reference sequence). This CDR3 is built from 13 residues. The DNA of the CDR3 is TGTGCCAGCAGCCGACTTGATCCCTACGAGCAGTACTTC. It codes for CASSRLDPYEQYF.

V is TRBV15 and J is TRBJ2-3; D is perhaps TRBD2 (6 bases). Trimming left V 5 bases short and J 4 bases short, with 19 bases between. The CDR3 contains 16 residues. Per germline, CDR1 LNHNV and CDR2 YYDKDF (reference sequence). The CDR3 spells CATSRRTNGESDTQYF. The CDR3, as DNA: TGTGCCACCAGCCGAAGGACTAACGGGGAATCAGATACGCAGTATTTT.

The chain has TRBV12-3 or TRBV12-4 and TRBJ2-5; the D gene is possibly TRBD1 (5 bases). The end of the DNA fits TRBJ2-7 better, so the J call may be wrong. This CDR3 spans 13 amino acids. The CDR3 region has the DNA TGTGCCAGCAGCCTAGGGTCAGGGCGCGAGCAGTACTTC. Translated, it gives CASSLGSGREQYF.

The V call is TRBV20-1, the J call TRBJ2-7; D might be TRBD1 or TRBD2, each matching 5 bases. This CDR3 is built from 13 residues. The ends were cut back, 4 bases at V and 0 bases at J, with 10 bases in the middle. Per germline, CDR1 DFQATT and CDR2 SNEGSKA (reference sequence). For the CDR3, the DNA is TGCAGTGCTACGGGGCTAAGCTCCTACGAGCAGTACTTC. Its translation: CSATGLSSYEQYF.

This chain connects TRBV6-6 to TRBJ2-7, with D perhaps TRBD2 (6 bases). The V gene lost 2 bases and the J gene lost 3 bases, with 11 bases spanning the gap. The CDR3 sequence is 14 residues long. Looked up from germline, CDR1 is MNHNY and CDR2 is SVGAGI (reference sequence). CDR3 sequence: CASSYGDFYYEQYF. The DNA for the CDR3 is TGTGCCAGCAGTTACGGGGACTTCTACTACGAGCAGTACTTC.

This clonotype occurred once. The V call is TRBV7-6, the J call TRBJ2-1; 15 nucleotides match TRBD2. Germline V CDR1 and CDR2: SGHVS, FNYEAQ. The CDR3 runs to 17 residues. After removal of 5 bases from V and 4 bases from J, the junction contained 6 bases not matched to a gene. CDR3: CASSLGLAGGLYNEQFF. The CDR3 DNA reads TGTGCCAGCAGCCTCGGACTAGCGGGGGGGCTTTACAATGAGCAGTTCTTC.

This clonotype was observed a handful of times. The CDR3 DNA follows: TGTGCCAGCAGCCTTTGGGCACTAGCGGGGCTTTACAATGAGCAGTTCTTC. It codes for CASSLWALAGLYNEQFF. The V and J genes are TRBV27 and TRBJ2-1, with 10 nucleotides matching TRBD2. Trimming removed 6 bases from V and 4 bases from J; junction bases left unmatched: 12. Germline values: CDR1 MNHEY, CDR2 SMNVEV (reference sequence). This CDR3 spans 17 amino acids.

The V call is TRBV20-1, the J call TRBJ2-7; 9 nucleotides agree with TRBD1. The CDR3 contains 14 residues. V was pared by 6 bases and J by 2 bases, with 8 bases of the junction left unmatched. From germline, CDR1 is DFQATT and CDR2 SNEGSKA (reference sequence). The CDR3: CSAHGQGTTYEQYF. The CDR3 DNA is TGCAGTGCACATGGACAGGGGACTACCTACGAGCAGTACTTC.

With respect to this clonotype: A much larger clone sits a single nucleotide away, making a read error possible. The chain carries TRBV29-1 and TRBJ1-2; D remains ambiguous. V shed 4 bases and J shed 4 bases, with 13 bases lying between them. Germline values: CDR1 SQVTM, CDR2 ANQGSEA. The length of the CDR3 is 13 residues. DNA for the CDR3: TGCAGCGTTGGGGCAGAGATACGCTATGGCTACACCTTC. Translated, it gives CSVGAEIRYGYTF.

The chain recombines TRBV12-3 or TRBV12-4 with TRBJ2-2; 7 bases align to TRBD2. The CDR3 runs 15 residues. Trimming cost V 8 bases and J 0 bases; bases outside gene matches: 6. DNA for the CDR3: TGTGCCAGCTCCGGGGGGTACGCGAACACCGGGGAGCTGTTTTTT. Translated, it gives CASSGGYANTGELFF.